This is a list of T cell receptor beta chains from one sample in a study of PD-1 blockade in mismatch repair-deficient tumors. Generated by immunoSEQ multiplex PCR, the TCRdb table keeps only in-frame clones and is missing some. The sample has under 75,000 clones, approximately 88% seen once; the top ten hold around 13%. The specimen was peripheral blood, collected 52 weeks after starting pembrolizumab. The source of these receptors is an adult with mismatch repair-deficient cancer. Both conserved end residues are part of each CDR3. A D gene is named only where the DNA matches it firmly. Clone size is not always given. Where it is, it says once, few, many or a class for expanded clones.

d_call clone_size j_call cdr3_length v_call cdr3_aa cdr3_nt
TRBD1 NA TRBJ2-3 12 TRBV2 CASSYRGDTQYF TGTGCCAGCAGTTACAGGGGGGATACGCAGTATTTT
NA few TRBJ2-5 11 TRBV20-1 CSARQGETQYF TGCAGTGCTAGGCAGGGGGAGACCCAGTACTTC
NA NA TRBJ2-4 13 TRBV5-4 CASSFGGMEGTNF TGTGCCAGCAGCTTTGGAGGAATGGAGGGAACGAACTTC
TRBD1 NA TRBJ2-2 16 TRBV15 CATRTAGQGNTGELFF TGTGCCACCAGAACCGCGGGACAGGGTAACACCGGGGAGCTGTTTTTT
TRBD2 NA TRBJ2-2 14 TRBV29-1 CSATSGTSAGELFF TGCAGCGCAACTTCCGGGACTAGCGCCGGGGAGCTGTTTTTT
TRBD2 NA TRBJ2-3 17 TRBV11-3 CASSLEGLAGILDTQYF TGTGCCAGCAGCTTAGAGGGGCTAGCGGGAATCCTTGATACGCAGTATTTT
TRBD1 NA TRBJ2-7 12 TRBV19 CASSMTGDEQYF TGTGCCAGTAGTATGACAGGGGACGAGCAGTACTTC
NA NA TRBJ1-2 16 TRBV6-5 CASSYSSRQIFYGYTF TGTGCCAGCAGTTACTCTAGCCGCCAGATTTTTTATGGCTACACCTTC
NA NA TRBJ2-7 16 TRBV2 CASSVHGAEVSYEQYF TGTGCCAGCAGTGTACATGGGGCAGAGGTCTCCTACGAGCAGTACTTC
NA NA TRBJ1-5 14 TRBV5-1 CASSLSGGNQPQHF TGCGCCAGCAGTTTATCGGGGGGGAATCAGCCCCAGCATTTT
NA NA TRBJ1-4 14 TRBV19 CASSLDDTNEKLFF TGTGCCAGTAGTCTTGACGATACTAATGAAAAACTGTTTTTT
NA NA TRBJ2-5 13 TRBV7-9 CASSSPFGGTQYF TGTGCCAGCAGCTCCCCCTTCGGGGGGACCCAGTACTTC
NA once TRBJ1-1 15 TRBV7-3 CASSLTARKNTEAFF TGTGCCAGCAGCTTAACCGCCAGGAAAAACACTGAAGCTTTCTTT
NA NA TRBJ2-3 18 TRBV11-2 CASSLDFGWGRSTDTQYF TGTGCCAGCAGCTTAGATTTTGGTTGGGGGAGGTCCACAGATACGCAGTATTTT